This TCR beta chain was documented in a study of cytomegalovirus exposure and HLA in healthy donors. Study findings and constraints: Presence/absence analysis assumed near-uniform sequencing depth across donors. Published work reported that the classifier diagnosed cytomegalovirus status with high specificity and sensitivity.

Everyone who donated was a healthy bone marrow donor. CDR3 length: 13 amino acids. Germline values: CDR1 SGHRS, CDR2 YFSETQ. Between the trimmed V and J ends, which lost 4 bases and 8 bases, there was a span of 12 bases. Of note for this clone: Its antigen is unidentified.

PCR employed 60 Vbeta and 13 Jbeta primers. Method: immunoSEQ multiplex PCR; TCRdb's copy keeps in-frame clones and lacks some. Of roughly 180,000 clones listed, 77% are singletons. This chain connects TRBV5-1 to TRBJ1-4; the D gene is possibly TRBD1 (5 bases). The sequence was obtained from a woman aged 55-70 years in good health and CMV-seropositive. The source material was PBMCs. CDR3 loop: CASSVGLQEKLFF. For the CDR3, the DNA is TGCGCCAGCAGCGTGGGACTCCAAGAAAAACTGTTTTTT.